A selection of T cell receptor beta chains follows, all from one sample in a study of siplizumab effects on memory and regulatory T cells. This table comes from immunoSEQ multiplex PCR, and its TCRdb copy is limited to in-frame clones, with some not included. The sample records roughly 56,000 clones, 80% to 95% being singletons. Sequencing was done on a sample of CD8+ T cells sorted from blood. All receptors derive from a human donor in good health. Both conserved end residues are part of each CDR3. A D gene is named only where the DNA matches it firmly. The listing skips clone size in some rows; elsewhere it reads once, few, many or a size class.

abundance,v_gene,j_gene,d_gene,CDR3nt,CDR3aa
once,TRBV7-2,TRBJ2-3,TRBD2,TGTGCCAGCAGCTTCCTAGCGGGGGGAAGCACAGATACGCAGTATTTT,CASSFLAGGSTDTQYF
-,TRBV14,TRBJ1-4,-,TGTGCCAGCAGCCCGGGACGGATTATAGATGAAAAACTGTTTTTT,CASSPGRIIDEKLFF
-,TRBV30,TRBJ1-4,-,TGTGCCTGGAGTGTACAGCTATTACGGGAGCTCTTCTTTTTT,CAWSVQLLRELFFF
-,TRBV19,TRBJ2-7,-,TGTGCCAGTAGTTCACAGGAATCCCACTACGAGCAGTACTTC,CASSSQESHYEQYF
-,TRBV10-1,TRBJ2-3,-,TGCGCCAGCAGAGGGGGAAATAGCACAGATACGCAGTATTTT,CASRGGNSTDTQYF
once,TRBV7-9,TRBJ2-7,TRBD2,TGTGCCAGCAGCTACAGAGCGGGAGGGCCTTACGAGCAGTACTTC,CASSYRAGGPYEQYF
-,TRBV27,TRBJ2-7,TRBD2,TGTGCCAGCAGTTTAAGACTAGCGGGAGGACAGTACGAGCAGTACTTC,CASSLRLAGGQYEQYF
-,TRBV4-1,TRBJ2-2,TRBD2,TGCGCCAGCAGCCAAGAGGGAGCGGGAGATCTCGGCGGGGAGCTGTTTTTT,CASSQEGAGDLGGELFF
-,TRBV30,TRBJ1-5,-,TGTGCCTGGAGTGTAGGTCAGGGAAATCAGCCCCAGCATTTT,CAWSVGQGNQPQHF
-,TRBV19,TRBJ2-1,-,TGTGCCAGTACGGGGCCGGGGCGGGACCAGTTCTTC,CASTGPGRDQFF
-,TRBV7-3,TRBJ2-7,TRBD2,TGTGCCAGCAGTCCACACTCAGGCGGGGGATACGAGCAGTACTTC,CASSPHSGGGYEQYF
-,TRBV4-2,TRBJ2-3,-,TGTGCCAGCAGCCAAGATCGGGTAGTCAGGGATACGCAGTATTTT,CASSQDRVVRDTQYF
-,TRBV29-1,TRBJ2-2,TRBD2,TGCAGCGTTAGGATAGCGGGAGCGAGGGAGCTGTTTTTT,CSVRIAGARELFF
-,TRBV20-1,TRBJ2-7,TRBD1,TGCAGTCCAAGGACAGGGCCGGAGCAGTACTTC,CSPRTGPEQYF
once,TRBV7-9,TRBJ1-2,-,TGTGCCAGCAGCTTAGCCTCAGGTTCGCCCTTCTATGGCTACACCTTC,CASSLASGSPFYGYTF
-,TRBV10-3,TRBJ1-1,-,TGTGCCATCAGTGAGTTGGGATTGGACACTGAAGCTTTCTTT,CAISELGLDTEAFF
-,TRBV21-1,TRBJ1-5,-,TGTGCCAGCAGCAAAGGGCCTAATAGCAATCAGCCCCAGCATTTT,CASSKGPNSNQPQHF
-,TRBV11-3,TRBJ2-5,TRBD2,TGTGCCAGCAGCGCGGGTAGCGGGAGTTTTCAAGAGACCCAGTACTTC,CASSAGSGSFQETQYF
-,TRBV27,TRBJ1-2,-,TGTGCCAGCAGCGTAACAGGTGCGGCTAACTATGGCTACACCTTC,CASSVTGAANYGYTF
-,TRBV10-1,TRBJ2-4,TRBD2,TGCGCCAGCAGACAATATAGCGGGGGGCATATAGCCAAAAACATTCAGTACTTC,CASRQYSGGHIAKNIQYF
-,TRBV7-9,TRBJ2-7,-,TGTGCCAGCGGATTGACTATAAACGACGAGCAGTACTTC,CASGLTINDEQYF
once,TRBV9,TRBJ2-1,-,TGTGCCAGCAGCGTAGAGCCCGGACAGGAGCAGTTCTTC,CASSVEPGQEQFF
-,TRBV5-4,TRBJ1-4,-,TGTGCCAGCAGCGCGGGTAGGACAACAACTAATGAAAAACTGTTTTTT,CASSAGRTTTNEKLFF
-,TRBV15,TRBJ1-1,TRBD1,TGTGCCACCAGCAAACTGGGACAGTCCATGAACACTGAAGCTTTCTTT,CATSKLGQSMNTEAFF
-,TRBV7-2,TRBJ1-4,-,TGTGCCAGCAGCCAGGGTGGGTGGGGGGAAAAACTGTTTTTT,CASSQGGWGEKLFF
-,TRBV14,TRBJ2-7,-,TGTGCCAGCAGCCAAGCTTCCAGCTCCTACGAGCAGTACTTC,CASSQASSSYEQYF
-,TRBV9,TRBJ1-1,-,TGTGCCAGCAGCCCCACAAAGAACACTGAAGCTTTCTTT,CASSPTKNTEAFF
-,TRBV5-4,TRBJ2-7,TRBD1,TGTGCCAGCCACCTTCAGGGGGACTACGAGCAGTACTTC,CASHLQGDYEQYF
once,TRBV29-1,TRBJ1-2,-,TGCAGCGTGGGGTACCTCGGCTACACCTTC,CSVGYLGYTF
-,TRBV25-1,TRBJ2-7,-,TGTGCCAGCAGTGAGGGTTCAGGGCCCTACGAGCAGTACTTC,CASSEGSGPYEQYF
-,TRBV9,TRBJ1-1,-,TGTGCCAGCAGCGTCCCGGGGGGGGAAGCTTTCTTT,CASSVPGGEAFF
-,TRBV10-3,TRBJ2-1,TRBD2,TGTGCCATCGCTCTAGCGGGGGCCATTAATGAGCAGTTCTTC,CAIALAGAINEQFF
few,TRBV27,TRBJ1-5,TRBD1,TGTGCCAGCAGTTCCGCTAGGGGGCTCAATCAGCCCCAGCATTTT,CASSSARGLNQPQHF
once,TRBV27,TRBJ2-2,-,TGTGCCTCTCAAGGAGGGCCCCGGGGGGAGCTGTTTTTT,CASQGGPRGELFF
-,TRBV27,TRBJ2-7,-,TGTGCCAGCAGGCACACCGCCTACGAGCAGTACTTC,CASRHTAYEQYF
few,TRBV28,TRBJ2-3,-,TGTGCCAGCAGTTCCTACAGCTCCGTAGATACGCAGTATTTT,CASSSYSSVDTQYF
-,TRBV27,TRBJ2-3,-,TGTGCCAGCAGTTTACTGGGAGAGCATGGGGGAGCGTGGACAGATACGCAGTATTTT,CASSLLGEHGGAWTDTQYF
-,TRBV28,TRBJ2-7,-,TGTGCCAGCAGATCCGGACAGTTCCTCTTCTACGAGCAGTACTTC,CASRSGQFLFYEQYF
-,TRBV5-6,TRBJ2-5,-,TGTGCCAGCAGCTATCGCGAGACCCAGTACTTC,CASSYRETQYF
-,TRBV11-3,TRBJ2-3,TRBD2,TGTGCCAGCAGCGCCCGACCGGGACTAGACACAGATACGCAGTATTTT,CASSARPGLDTDTQYF
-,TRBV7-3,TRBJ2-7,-,TGTGCCAGCAGCACCGCTACGTGGACAGCGGTCGGTGGCGAGCAGTACTTC,CASSTATWTAVGGEQYF